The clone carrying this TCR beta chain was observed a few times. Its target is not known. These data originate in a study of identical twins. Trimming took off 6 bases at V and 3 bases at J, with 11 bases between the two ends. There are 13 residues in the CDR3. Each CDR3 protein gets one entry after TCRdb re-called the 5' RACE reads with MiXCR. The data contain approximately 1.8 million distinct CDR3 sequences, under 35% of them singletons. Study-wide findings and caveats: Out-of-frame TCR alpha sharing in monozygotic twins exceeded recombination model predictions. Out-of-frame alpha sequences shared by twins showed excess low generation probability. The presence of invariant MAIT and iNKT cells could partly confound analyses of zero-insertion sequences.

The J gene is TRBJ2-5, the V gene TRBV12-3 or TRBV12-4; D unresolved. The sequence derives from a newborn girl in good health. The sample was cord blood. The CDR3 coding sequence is TGTGCCAGCAGCTCCGCCCACAAAGAGACCCAGTACTTC. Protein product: CASSSAHKETQYF.